One TCR beta chain is described in this entry. It has no known antigen specificity. It has no much larger one-base neighbor in the sample; base qualities were not kept. This specimen comes from a study of blood T cell repertoires in COVID-19 (dated by TCRdb to about 2020). Background for the entire study: Collaborator samples came from the United States, Italy and Spain and covered acute and convalescent phases of COVID-19. The material from the prospective study consisted of cDNA or gDNA derived from T cells, B-cell-depleted T cells, or PBMCs. The samples were drawn from two sources: the first 160 participants of the ongoing ImmuneRACE study, and 1,254 subjects contributed by 6 global collaborators. The repertoires were released in a freely available public database meant as a resource for research on the immune response to SARS-CoV-2. The dataset comprised deeply sampled blood TCRbeta repertoires from subjects exposed to, actively infected with, or recovered from COVID-19. The sample metadata nearly always contained a de-identified subject ID, COVID-19 status, age in years and sex. Where available, HLA class I and class II types were obtained from metadata supplied by the sample provider rather than from assay-based typing.

TCRbeta CDR3 regions were amplified from genomic DNA by means of the immunoSEQ Assay, a bias-controlled multiplex PCR. The authors processed their data as follows. The number of nucleated cells in each sample was estimated from the amplification of reference gene primers within the assay. To quantify the absolute abundance of each unique TCRbeta CDR3 rearrangement, sequence reads were collapsed and filtered. For each sample, productive Simpson clonality was calculated as the square root of Simpson's diversity index over productive rearrangements. The table was pulled from immuneACCESS by TCRdb, which kept in-frame rearrangements only. Such tables lose some clones; where checked, under half of the loss comes from unresolved V genes, and the rest has no known cause. V, J and clone size are those of that table, while D and trimming were read from the DNA. The sample yields over 200,000 clones; just under 90% were counted once. About 1.3% of the sample comes from the top ten.

On the study overall, not on this receptor specifically: Clinical and demographic metadata were provided uncurated, with the amount varying by source and participant.

In the prospective study, participants were 18 to 89 years old, resided in 20 to 30 geographic areas of the United States, and were enrolled through a virtual design. In the prospective study, participants were assigned to cohorts based on the clinical history participants reported in a screening survey and a study questionnaire. Recovered participants in ImmuneRACE Cohort 3 were defined by two consecutive negative NP/OP PCR tests, clearance by a healthcare professional, or resolution of symptoms. In the prospective study, mobile phlebotomists collected whole blood, serum and a nasopharyngeal or oropharyngeal swab from each participant. Participants in the prospective study had the option to provide additional blood draws and questionnaires over a 2-month period. Prospective study blood samples were shipped either frozen or at room temperature before DNA extraction. The CDR3 runs 13 residues from the cysteine to the phenylalanine. The CDR3 DNA has 39 bases and is translated from base 1. Per the germline V gene, MDHEN is the CDR1 and SYDVKM is the CDR2. V is reduced by 3 bases and J by 6 bases, leaving a spacing of 12 bases between them.

This receptor was obtained from a young man who had recovered from COVID-19. Sequenced: PBMCs or T cells enriched from blood (not recorded which). This receptor chain uses TRBV28 and TRBJ2-7, with a weak D call of TRBD2 (6 bases match). The encoded CDR3 is CASSLGGDLEQYF. The DNA is TGTGCCAGCAGTTTGGGCGGGGATCTCGAGCAGTACTTC.